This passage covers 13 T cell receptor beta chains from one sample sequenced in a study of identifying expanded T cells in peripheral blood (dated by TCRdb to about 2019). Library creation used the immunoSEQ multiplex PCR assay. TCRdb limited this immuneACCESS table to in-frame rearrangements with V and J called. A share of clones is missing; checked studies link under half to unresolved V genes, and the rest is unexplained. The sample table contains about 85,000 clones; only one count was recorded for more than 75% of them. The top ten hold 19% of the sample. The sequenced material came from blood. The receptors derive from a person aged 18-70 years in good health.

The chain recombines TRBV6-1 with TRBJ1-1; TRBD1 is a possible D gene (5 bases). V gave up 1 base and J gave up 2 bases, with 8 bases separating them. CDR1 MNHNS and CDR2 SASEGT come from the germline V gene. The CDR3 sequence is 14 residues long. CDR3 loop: CASSEVGTNTEAFF. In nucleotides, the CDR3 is TGTGCCAGCAGTGAAGTTGGGACCAACACTGAAGCTTTCTTT.

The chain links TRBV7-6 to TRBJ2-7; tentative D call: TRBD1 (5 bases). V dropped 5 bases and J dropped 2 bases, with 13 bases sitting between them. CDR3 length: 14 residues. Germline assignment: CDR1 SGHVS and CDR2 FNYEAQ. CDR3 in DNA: TGTGCCAGCAGCAAGCAGACAGATCCCTACGAGCAGTACTTC. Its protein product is CASSKQTDPYEQYF.

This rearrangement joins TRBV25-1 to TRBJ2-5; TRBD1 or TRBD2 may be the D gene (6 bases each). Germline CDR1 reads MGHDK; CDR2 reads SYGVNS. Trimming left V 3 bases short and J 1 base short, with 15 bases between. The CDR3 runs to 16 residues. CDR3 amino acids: CASSDLRGPLQETQYF. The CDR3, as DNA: TGTGCCAGCAGTGATTTACGGGGGCCACTCCAAGAGACCCAGTACTTC.

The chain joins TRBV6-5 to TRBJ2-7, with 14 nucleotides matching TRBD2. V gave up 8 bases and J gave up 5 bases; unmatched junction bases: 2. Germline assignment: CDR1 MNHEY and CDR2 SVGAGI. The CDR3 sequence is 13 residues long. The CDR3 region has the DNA TGTGCCAGCGGGACTAGCGGGGGCCACGAGCAGTACTTC. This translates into CASGTSGGHEQYF.

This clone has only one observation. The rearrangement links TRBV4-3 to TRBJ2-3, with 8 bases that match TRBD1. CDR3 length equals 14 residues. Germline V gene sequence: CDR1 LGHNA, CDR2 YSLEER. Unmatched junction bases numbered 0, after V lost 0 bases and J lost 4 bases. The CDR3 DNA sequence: TGCGCCAGCAGCCAAGAACAGGGGGCAGATACGCAGTATTTT. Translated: CASSQEQGADTQYF.

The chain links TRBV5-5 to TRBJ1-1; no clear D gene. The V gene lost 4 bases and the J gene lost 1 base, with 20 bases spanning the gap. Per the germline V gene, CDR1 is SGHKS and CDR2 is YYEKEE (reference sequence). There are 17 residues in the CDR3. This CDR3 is CASSRQDGTYWNTEAFF. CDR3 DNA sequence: TGTGCCAGCAGCCGTCAGGACGGTACCTACTGGAACACTGAAGCTTTCTTT. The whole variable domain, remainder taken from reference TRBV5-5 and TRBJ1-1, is DAGVTQSPTHLIKTRGQQVTLRCSPISGHKSVSWYQQVLGQGPQFIFQYYEKEERGRGNFPDRFSARQFPNYSSELNVNALLLGDSALYLCASSRQDGTYWNTEAFFGQGTRLTVV.

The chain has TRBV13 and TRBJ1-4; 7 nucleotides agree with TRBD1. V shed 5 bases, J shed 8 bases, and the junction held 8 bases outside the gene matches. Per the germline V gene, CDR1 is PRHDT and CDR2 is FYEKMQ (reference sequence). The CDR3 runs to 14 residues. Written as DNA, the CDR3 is TGTGCCAGCAGCCAGACAGGGAGCGGCGAAAAACTGTTTTTT. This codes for CASSQTGSGEKLFF.

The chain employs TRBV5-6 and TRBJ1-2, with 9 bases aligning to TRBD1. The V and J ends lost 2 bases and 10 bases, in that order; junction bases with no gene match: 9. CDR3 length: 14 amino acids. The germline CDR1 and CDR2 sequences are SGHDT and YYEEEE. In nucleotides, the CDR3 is TGTGCCAGCAGCTTAGGGTGGGACAGGGTTGCCTACACCTTC. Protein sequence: CASSLGWDRVAYTF.

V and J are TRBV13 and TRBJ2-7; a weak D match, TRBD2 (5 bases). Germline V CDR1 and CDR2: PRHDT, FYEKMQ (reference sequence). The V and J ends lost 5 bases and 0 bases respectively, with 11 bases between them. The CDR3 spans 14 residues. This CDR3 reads CASSNPGSSYEQYF. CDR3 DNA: TGTGCCAGCAGCAATCCGGGGAGCTCCTACGAGCAGTACTTC.

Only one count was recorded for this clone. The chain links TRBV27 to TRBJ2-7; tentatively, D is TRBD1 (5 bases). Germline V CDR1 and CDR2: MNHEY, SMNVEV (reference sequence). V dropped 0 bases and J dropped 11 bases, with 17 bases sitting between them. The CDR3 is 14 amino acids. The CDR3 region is CASSLSLTGHVEYF. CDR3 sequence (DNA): TGTGCCAGCAGTTTATCGCTAACAGGCCACGTGGAGTACTTC.

CDR3 protein: CASWGGDTGELFF. CDR3 coding DNA: TGCGCCAGCTGGGGCGGGGACACCGGGGAGCTGTTTTTT. This sequence joins TRBV10-2 and TRBJ2-2; D perhaps matches TRBD2 (6 bases). The CDR3 runs 13 residues. The V gene lost 8 bases and the J gene lost 3 bases, with 10 bases spanning the gap. Germline loops: CDR1 WSHSY, CDR2 SAAADI.

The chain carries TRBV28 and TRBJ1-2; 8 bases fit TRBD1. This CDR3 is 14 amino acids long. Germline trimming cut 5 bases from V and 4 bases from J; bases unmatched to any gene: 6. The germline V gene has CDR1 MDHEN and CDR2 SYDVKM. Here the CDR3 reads CASSLLGTGYGYTF. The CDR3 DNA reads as TGTGCCAGCAGTCTCCTGGGGACAGGCTATGGCTACACCTTC.

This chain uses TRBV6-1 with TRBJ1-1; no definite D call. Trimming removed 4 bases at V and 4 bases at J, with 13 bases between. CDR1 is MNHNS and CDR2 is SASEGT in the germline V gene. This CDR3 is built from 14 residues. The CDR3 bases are TGTGCCAGCAGTGCCACGAACCTTATCACTGAAGCTTTCTTT. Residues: CASSATNLITEAFF.